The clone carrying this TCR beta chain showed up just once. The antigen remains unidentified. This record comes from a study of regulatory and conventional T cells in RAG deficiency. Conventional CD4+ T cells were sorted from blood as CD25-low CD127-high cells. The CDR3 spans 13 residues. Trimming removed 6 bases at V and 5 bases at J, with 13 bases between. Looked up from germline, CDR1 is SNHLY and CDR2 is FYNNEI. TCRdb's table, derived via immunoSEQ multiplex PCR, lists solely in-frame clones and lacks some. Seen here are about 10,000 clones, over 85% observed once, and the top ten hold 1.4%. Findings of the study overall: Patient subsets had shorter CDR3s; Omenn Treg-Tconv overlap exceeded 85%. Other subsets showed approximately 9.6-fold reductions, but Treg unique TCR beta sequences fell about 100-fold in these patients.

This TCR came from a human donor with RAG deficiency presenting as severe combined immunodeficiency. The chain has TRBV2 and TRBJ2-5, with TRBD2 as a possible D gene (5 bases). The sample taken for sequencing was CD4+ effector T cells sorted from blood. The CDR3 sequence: CASSPTSSETQYF. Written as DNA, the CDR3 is TGTGCCAGCAGCCCTACTAGTTCGGAGACCCAGTACTTC.